This T cell receptor beta chain stems from a study of vaccination and CD4 T cells after COVID-19. There are a few counts of this clonotype. Antigen: not known. Sequenced with the Oncomine TCR Beta short-read assay was DNA taken from cultured CD4+ T cells. TCRdb called the PCR reads again in MiXCR, with one record for every CDR3 protein. Of under 15,000 distinct CDR3 sequences in the sample, 45% to 60% were seen once. The CDR3 length is 13 residues. Germline V gene lookup returns CDR1 GTSNPN and CDR2 SVGIG (reference sequence). The V and J ends lost 3 bases and 7 bases, in that order; junction bases with no gene match: 4. Treatment: roughly 10-day PBMC culture with coronavirus spike peptide pools or control peptides (ViraFEST assay).

This TCR was sampled from a human donor who had recovered from COVID-19. The chain recombines TRBV30 with TRBJ1-5; 9 bases match TRBD1. The specimen was CD4+ T cells from blood, cultured in vitro. The CDR3 protein is CAWSGDREQPQHF. CDR3 sequence (DNA): TGTGCCTGGAGCGGGGACAGGGAACAGCCCCAGCATTTT. Full variable domain (rest looked up from reference TRBV30 and TRBJ1-5): SQTIHQWPATLVQPVGSPLSLECTVEGTSNPNLYWYRQAAGRGLQLLFYSVGIGQISSEVPQNLSASRPQDRQFILSSKKLLLSDSGFYLCAWSGDREQPQHFGDGTRLSIL.